A single sample gave rise to the 15 T cell receptor beta chains below, sequenced in a study of metastatic and nonmetastatic thyroid tumors. TCRdb reprocessed the PCR reads via MiXCR. The table records around 18,000 clones, under 40% of them present only once. Thyroid surgery was preceded by no treatment in any patient. The source material was tumor tissue. All receptors derive from a male donor with papillary thyroid cancer or a benign thyroid nodule (not recorded which). Some clones in this sample may be carry-over from other donors' samples.

Only a few counts were recorded for this clone. The CDR3 spells CASIKSGQGNSPLHF. CDR3 DNA sequence: TGTGCCAGCATCAAATCGGGACAGGGGAATTCACCCCTCCACTTT. This rearrangement joins TRBV6-2 or TRBV6-3 to TRBJ1-6; 10 bases are shared with TRBD1. Unmatched junction bases numbered 7, after V lost 7 bases and J lost 7 bases. In germline, CDR1 is MNHEY, CDR2 SVGEGT. CDR3 length: 15 residues.

This clone was recorded at least ten times. The chain links TRBV10-3 to TRBJ2-1; tentatively, D is TRBD2 (6 bases). The CDR3 sequence is 15 residues long. Deletions cut 0 bases from V and 0 bases from J, with 6 bases between. CDR1 ENHRY and CDR2 SYGVKD come from the germline V gene. In nucleotides, the CDR3 is TGTGCCATCAGTGAGTCCGGGAGCTCCTACAATGAGCAGTTCTTC. Translation: CAISESGSSYNEQFF.

This clone was seen repeatedly, ten times or more. As DNA, the CDR3 is TGCAGTGCTAGTACACAGGGCAATACCACCGGGGAGCTGTTTTTT. Translation: CSASTQGNTTGELFF. The chain joins TRBV20-1 to TRBJ2-2; a weak D match, TRBD1 (6 bases). Germline V gene data show CDR1 as DFQATT and CDR2 as SNEGSKA (reference sequence). The CDR3 contains 15 residues. V lost 3 bases and J lost 4, with 15 bases in between.

Worth noting for this clone: The junction departs from the called germline gene at one end, perhaps through a read error. The CDR3 DNA reads as TGTGACAGCAGCACTAGGGGACCCTACGAGCAGTACTTC. This translates into CDSSTRGPYEQYF. The V gene is TRBV6-2 or TRBV6-3, the J gene TRBJ2-7; D could derive from TRBD1 or TRBD2 (5 bases each). Germline assignment: CDR1 MNHEY and CDR2 SVGEGT. CDR3 length: 13 residues.

This clone was recorded many times. This sequence may be a read error, since a much larger clone differs from it by one base. This rearrangement joins TRBV5-1 to TRBJ1-2; D remains unclear. The V and J ends lost 0 bases and 7 bases respectively, with 19 bases between them. The length of the CDR3 is 16 residues. CDR1 and CDR2 (germline): SGHRS, YFSETQ. The CDR3 nucleotides are TGCGCCAGCAGCTTGGGCGGAGGTCGGGCCCTCCGTGGCTACACCTTC. This encodes CASSLGGGRALRGYTF. Filled out from reference TRBV5-1 and TRBJ1-2, the complete variable domain reads KAGVTQTPRYLIKTRGQQVTLSCSPISGHRSVSWYQQTPGQGLQFLFEYFSETQRNKGNFPGRFSGRQFSNSRSEMNVSTLELGDSALYLCASSLGGGRALRGYTFGSGTRLTVV.

This chain links TRBV11-2 with TRBJ1-3; no clear D. V was pared by 2 bases and J by 0 bases, with 11 bases between. Germline CDR1 reads SGHAT; CDR2 reads FQNNGV. The CDR3 length is 16 residues. The CDR3 coding sequence is TGTGCCAGCAGCTTAAGACACTCGTACTCTGGAAACACCATATATTTT. Amino acid sequence: CASSLRHSYSGNTIYF.

This clone was seen many times. The gene calls are TRBV5-6 and TRBJ2-7; TRBD1 aligns across 8 bases. V shed 2 bases and J 6 bases; nucleotides not matched to a gene: 4. The CDR3 covers 13 residues. The germline gives CDR1 SGHDT, CDR2 YYEEEE. This chain's CDR3 is CASSFRGLVEQYF. CDR3 bases: TGTGCCAGCAGCTTCAGGGGGCTGGTCGAGCAGTACTTC.

Note on this clone: A read error is possible here, since a much larger clone lies one base away. No conserved phenylalanine or tryptophan is present at the end of the CDR3, so a read error is the likely explanation. The V and J genes are TRBV18 and TRBJ2-1; D is perhaps TRBD2 (5 bases). Germline CDR1 is KGHSH and CDR2 is LQKENI. This CDR3 region has 15 residues. The CDR3 nucleotides read TGTGACAGCTCCCCCGACGAGGACTCCCCCAATGAGCAGTTCCTC. Encoded protein: CDSSPDEDSPNEQFL.

This rearrangement joins TRBV30 to TRBJ1-2; D gene ambiguous. The CDR3 covers 13 residues. Germline values: CDR1 GTSNPN, CDR2 SVGIG (reference sequence). V lost 3 bases and J lost 3, with 11 bases in between. The CDR3 sequence is CAWRMRVDYGYTF. DNA of the CDR3: TGTGCCTGGAGAATGAGGGTCGACTATGGCTACACCTTC.

This clone showed up just once. The rearrangement joins TRBV20-1 to TRBJ2-7, with 8 bases lining up with TRBD2. This CDR3 contains 13 residues. The junction had 8 bases not matched to a gene; V was cut back by 5 bases and J by 5 bases. The germline V gene encodes CDR1 DFQATT and CDR2 SNEGSKA (reference sequence). The CDR3 sequence is CSALKREFNEQYF. The CDR3 coding sequence is TGCAGTGCTCTTAAGCGGGAGTTCAACGAGCAGTACTTC.

V usage is TRBV18 and J usage is TRBJ2-2; possible D gene TRBD2, 6 bases. The CDR3 sequence is 15 residues long. CDR1 and CDR2 (germline): KGHSH, LQKENI. The ends were cut back, 1 base at V and 2 bases at J, with 8 bases in the middle. CDR3 protein: CASSPRGLNTGELFF. The CDR3 DNA follows: TGTGCCAGCTCACCACGAGGACTAAACACCGGGGAGCTGTTTTTT.

The chain links TRBV5-5 to TRBJ1-1, with TRBD1 as a possible D gene (6 bases). Trimming took 2 bases from V and 4 from J, leaving 12 bases between them. CDR3 size: 14 residues. Germline assignment: CDR1 SGHKS and CDR2 YYEKEE (reference sequence). The CDR3 is CASSLSRGVTEAFF. Here the CDR3 DNA reads TGTGCCAGCAGCTTATCTAGGGGGGTCACTGAAGCTTTCTTT.

The CDR3 region is CAGGAGAPQPQHF. The CDR3 DNA reads as TGTGCGGGGGGGGCAGGAGCCCCTCAGCCCCAGCATTTT. This chain joins TRBV6-1 and TRBJ1-5; the D gene is possibly TRBD1 (6 bases). There are 13 residues in the CDR3. CDR1 and CDR2 (germline): MNHNS, SASEGT.

This clone showed up many times. V usage is TRBV4-2 and J usage is TRBJ1-1, with D unresolved. CDR3 length equals 15 residues. CDR1 is LGHNA, CDR2 YNFKEQ, per germline. V lost 6 bases and J lost 5, with 19 bases in between. Here the CDR3 DNA reads TGTGCCAGCAGTATCTCTGGAGCCTCGAGTACTGAAGCTTTCTTT. Translated: CASSISGASSTEAFF.

V is TRBV4-1 and J is TRBJ2-1; 8 bases align to TRBD2. V lost 0 bases, J lost 6 bases, and 7 bases stayed unmatched. CDR3 length: 16 amino acids. CDR1 and CDR2 from the germline V gene are MGHRA and YSYEKL. As DNA, the CDR3 is TGCGCCAGCAGCCAAGAGTCCGCCGGGACTAGCAATGAGCAGTTCTTC. Its translation is CASSQESAGTSNEQFF.